The next 24 T cell receptor beta chains were all read from a single sample in a study of blood T cell repertoires in COVID-19. Profiling relied on immunoSEQ multiplex PCR, and the TCRdb table lists in-frame clones only, not all of them. In the table there are 350,000 to 450,000 clones, around nine tenths of which are singletons. Sample: peripheral blood. The receptors stem from a woman in her forties with COVID-19, enrolled during active disease.

CDR3 bases: TGTGCCAGCAGTGAAAGAAGGGGGCAGTCACCCCTCCACTTT. Residues: CASSERRGQSPLHF. V and J are TRBV6-1 and TRBJ1-6; 7 bases fit TRBD1. From germline, CDR1 is MNHNS and CDR2 SASEGT. This CDR3 comprises 14 residues. The V segment lost 2 bases and the J segment 10 bases; nucleotides outside the gene matches: 5.

V is TRBV6-2 or TRBV6-3 and J is TRBJ1-6; 10 positions match TRBD1. The V segment lost 4 bases and the J segment 8 bases; nucleotides outside the gene matches: 2. The CDR3 has 14 residues. Germline V gives CDR1 MNHEY, CDR2 SVGEGT. The CDR3 loop reads CASSWTGGYSPLHF. In DNA, the CDR3 is TGTGCCAGCAGTTGGACAGGGGGTTATTCACCCCTCCACTTT.

The rearrangement joins TRBV27 to TRBJ1-4; 9 bases line up with TRBD1. The trim removed 2 bases at V and 6 bases at J, leaving 4 bases unmatched. This CDR3 is built from 15 residues. From germline, CDR1 is MNHEY and CDR2 SMNVEV (reference sequence). Here the CDR3 reads CASSLRTGEDEKLFF. CDR3 bases: TGTGCCAGCAGTTTAAGGACAGGGGAGGATGAAAAACTGTTTTTT.

The chain is built from TRBV18 and TRBJ2-5; 8 bases agree with TRBD1. The CDR3 is made up of 19 amino acids. In germline, CDR1 is KGHSH, CDR2 LQKENI. Trimming removed 6 bases from V and 2 bases from J; junction bases left unmatched: 20. In DNA, the CDR3 is TGTGCCAGCTCTAACCTTAGGATATCGACAGGGGATAGGCAAGAGACCCAGTACTTC. Encoded protein: CASSNLRISTGDRQETQYF.

The genes are TRBV5-1 and TRBJ1-1; unclear D gene. V was clipped by 0 bases and J by 4 bases, with 7 bases between them. The germline CDR1 and CDR2 sequences are SGHRS and YFSETQ. CDR3 length: 13 amino acids. CDR3 sequence reads: CASSLDASTEAFF. The DNA of the CDR3 is TGCGCCAGCAGCTTGGACGCCAGCACTGAAGCTTTCTTT.

A single count supports this clone. J is TRBJ1-4 and V is TRBV27; 9 nucleotides agree with TRBD1. CDR1 and CDR2 (germline): MNHEY, SMNVEV (reference sequence). The CDR3 loop spans 14 amino acids. V dropped 8 bases and J dropped 8; count of bases not matched to a gene: 9. CDR3 in amino acids: CASHPQGAWEKLFF. CDR3 DNA: TGTGCCAGCCATCCACAGGGGGCTTGGGAAAAACTGTTTTTT.

The rearrangement links TRBV5-8 to TRBJ1-4, with D perhaps matching TRBD1 (5 bases). Germline CDR1 reads SGHTS; CDR2 reads YDEGEE. The CDR3 is 16 amino acids. The V gene lost 0 bases and the J gene lost 4 bases, with 13 bases spanning the gap. In nucleotides, the CDR3 is TGTGCCAGCAGCTTGGGGAGGGGACTGATTAATGAAAAACTGTTTTTT. Its translation: CASSLGRGLINEKLFF. The full variable domain, its missing parts supplied by reference TRBV5-8 and TRBJ1-4, is EAGVTQSPTHLIKTRGQQATLRCSPISGHTSVYWYQQALGLGLQFLLWYDEGEERNRGNFPPRFSGRQFPNYSSELNVNALELEDSALYLCASSLGRGLINEKLFFGSGTQLSVL.

The chain carries TRBV27 and TRBJ1-2, with 7 bases lining up with TRBD1. The germline V gene encodes CDR1 MNHEY and CDR2 SMNVEV (reference sequence). This CDR3 contains 15 residues. V lost 6 bases, J lost 4 bases, and 11 bases stayed unmatched. DNA of the CDR3: TGTGCCAGCAGACCCATCGGGACAGTTATCTATGGCTACACCTTC. Amino acids: CASRPIGTVIYGYTF.

The gene calls are TRBV20-1 and TRBJ1-2; the D is unclear. Germline CDR1 is DFQATT and CDR2 is SNEGSKA (reference sequence). The CDR3 spans 12 residues. The germline V and J ends were trimmed by 3 bases and 3 bases, with 8 bases remaining between them. The CDR3 protein is CSASSRDYGYTF. The CDR3 coding sequence is TGCAGTGCTAGTTCGAGGGACTATGGCTACACCTTC.

This rearrangement joins TRBV27 to TRBJ2-7; D possibly corresponds to TRBD2 (6 bases). Trimming stripped 5 bases from V and 2 bases from J, with 10 bases between. CDR1 and CDR2 from the germline V gene are MNHEY and SMNVEV (reference sequence). CDR3 length: 13 residues. CDR3 coding DNA: TGTGCCAGCAGTCCAGGACTAACCTACGAGCAGTACTTC. It translates to CASSPGLTYEQYF.

The chain is built from TRBV30 and TRBJ2-7; the D gene is possibly TRBD1 (6 bases). The germline V and J ends were trimmed by 0 bases and 6 bases, with 12 bases remaining between them. Germline assignment: CDR1 GTSNPN and CDR2 SVGIG (reference sequence). CDR3 length equals 13 residues. In DNA form, the CDR3 reads TGTGCCTGGAGTGTAATAGGGGGTGCCGAGCAGTACTTC. Translation: CAWSVIGGAEQYF.

The chain has TRBV3-1 (or the pseudogene TRBV3-2) and TRBJ2-5; no firm D call. This CDR3 has 14 residues. V was clipped by 4 bases and J by 2 bases, with 11 bases between them. CDR1 is LGHDT and CDR2 is YNNKEL in the germline V gene (reference sequence). CDR3: CASSPRYMQETQYF. For the CDR3, the DNA is TGTGCCAGCAGCCCCCGATACATGCAAGAGACCCAGTACTTC.

Judged by abundance, this clone is medium-sized. The chain combines TRBV6-2 or TRBV6-3 with TRBJ2-1; possibly TRBD2 for D (6 bases). Trimming shortened V by 5 bases and J by 10 bases, and 21 bases separated the two germline ends. The germline gives CDR1 MNHEY, CDR2 SVGEGT. The CDR3 totals 15 residues. CDR3 DNA sequence: TGTGCCAGCAGTCAGACGGGGCCGGAGGGCGGCGAGCAGTTCTTC. Translated: CASSQTGPEGGEQFF.

J is TRBJ1-5 and V is TRBV5-5; no definite D call. Germline V gene lookup returns CDR1 SGHKS and CDR2 YYEKEE (reference sequence). The CDR3 is made up of 14 amino acids. V lost 2 bases to trimming and J lost 1 base, with 7 bases between them. CDR3 loop: CASSFPGSNQPQHF. The CDR3 DNA sequence: TGTGCCAGCAGCTTTCCCGGGAGCAATCAGCCCCAGCATTTT. Complete variable domain (other parts from reference TRBV5-5 and TRBJ1-5): DAGVTQSPTHLIKTRGQQVTLRCSPISGHKSVSWYQQVLGQGPQFIFQYYEKEERGRGNFPDRFSARQFPNYSSELNVNALLLGDSALYLCASSFPGSNQPQHFGDGTRLSIL.

V gene TRBV27 combines with J gene TRBJ2-2; 7 positions match TRBD1. This CDR3 spans 20 amino acids. Germline assignment: CDR1 MNHEY and CDR2 SMNVEV (reference sequence). The junction had 23 bases not matched to a gene; V was cut back by 4 bases and J by 6 bases. The CDR3 DNA reads TGTGCCAGCAGTTCTCCTTCTGGCGGACAGGCGACGAGTTTGGCCGGGGAGCTGTTTTTT. The encoded protein is CASSSPSGGQATSLAGELFF.

The chain has TRBV10-3 and TRBJ2-5; 8 nucleotides align to TRBD1. The V segment lost 6 bases and the J segment 5 bases; nucleotides outside the gene matches: 20. CDR1 and CDR2 from the germline V gene are ENHRY and SYGVKD. The CDR3 runs to 18 residues. In nucleotides, the CDR3 is TGTGCCATCAGGGAACACGGGACAGGACCCACCTCCGGCGAGACCCAGTACTTC. It is translated as CAIREHGTGPTSGETQYF.

V and J are TRBV5-5 and TRBJ1-1, with 8 bases aligning to TRBD1. The CDR3 totals 15 residues. With V trimmed by 4 bases and J by 1 base, 6 bases remained unmatched. The germline V gene has CDR1 SGHKS and CDR2 YYEKEE (reference sequence). As DNA, the CDR3 is TGTGCCAGCAGCCGATTGGACAGGGAGAACACTGAAGCTTTCTTT. Its protein is CASSRLDRENTEAFF.

V and J are TRBV7-2 and TRBJ2-7, with D possibly being TRBD2 (5 bases). CDR1 and CDR2 (germline): SGHTA, FQGNSA. V was pared by 1 base and J by 7 bases, with 17 bases between. This CDR3 comprises 15 residues. CDR3 loop: CASSLETVMGSEQYF. CDR3 DNA sequence: TGTGCCAGCAGCTTAGAAACAGTAATGGGGAGTGAGCAGTACTTC.

V is TRBV7-2 and J is TRBJ2-1, with unresolved D. The CDR3 extends over 15 amino acids. Germline assignment: CDR1 SGHTA and CDR2 FQGNSA. V was pared by 2 bases and J by 4 bases, with 12 bases between. CDR3 region: CASSLFIGGYNEQFF. The CDR3 bases are TGTGCCAGCAGCTTATTTATAGGCGGATACAATGAGCAGTTCTTC.

The chain has TRBV18 and TRBJ2-3; 9 bases agree with TRBD2. This CDR3 has 18 residues. Germline V gives CDR1 KGHSH, CDR2 LQKENI. V dropped 4 bases and J dropped 2; count of bases not matched to a gene: 13. This chain's CDR3 is CASSQQPPSGMHTDTQYF. CDR3 coding DNA: TGTGCCAGCTCACAACAACCTCCTAGCGGGATGCACACAGATACGCAGTATTTT.

This clone was picked up a small number of times. This chain connects TRBV28 to TRBJ1-1, with 12 nucleotides matching TRBD1. CDR3 length: 16 amino acids. Per germline, CDR1 MDHEN and CDR2 SYDVKM. Trimming removed 3 bases from V and 11 bases from J; junction bases left unmatched: 13. The CDR3 loop is CASSFPRRDRGQVAFF. The CDR3 nucleotides read TGTGCCAGCAGTTTCCCCCGCCGGGACAGGGGGCAAGTCGCTTTCTTT.

The chain has TRBV2 and TRBJ2-5; 8 bases agree with TRBD2. Unmatched junction bases numbered 13, after V lost 6 bases and J lost 4 bases. This CDR3 region has 16 residues. Germline V lookup: CDR1 SNHLY, CDR2 FYNNEI. The CDR3 DNA reads as TGTGCCAGCAGGGCCGGGCGGGGGGCCCCTCCAGAGACCCAGTACTTC. Translation gives CASRAGRGAPPETQYF.

This rearrangement joins TRBV19 to TRBJ1-2, with 7 bases identical to TRBD1. Germline loops: CDR1 LNHDA, CDR2 SQIVND (reference sequence). J lost 9 bases, V lost 2 bases, and 6 bases had no gene match. This CDR3 region has 13 residues. CDR3 region: CASSIRDSRRYTF. The CDR3 DNA reads as TGTGCCAGTAGTATAAGGGACAGCCGTCGCTACACCTTC.

The chain uses TRBV9 and TRBJ2-3; TRBD2 agrees at 11 bases. Germline loops: CDR1 SGDLS, CDR2 YYNGEE. V was pared by 0 bases and J by 4 bases, with 13 bases of the junction left unmatched. The CDR3 spans 19 residues. CDR3 DNA sequence: TGTGCCAGCAGCGTAGCGAGACTAGAACTAGCGGGAGTCCCAGATACGCAGTATTTT. Residues: CASSVARLELAGVPDTQYF.